The 14 T cell receptor beta chains presented below share a single source sample, sequenced in a study of tumor-infiltrating lymphocytes in primary liver carcinoma. With a constant-region primer, TCR beta cDNA was made from 450 to 650 ng of total RNA. ARM-PCR, slightly modified, supplied the TCR beta libraries through three nested multiplex PCR rounds. Use of TRBV1-TRBV30 forward primers with a C-beta reverse primer characterized the first two PCR rounds, which lasted about 9 cycles each. TCRdb called the multiplex PCR reads again in MiXCR, with one record for every CDR3 protein. Altogether approximately 110,000 distinct CDR3 sequences are present, 55% to 75% being singletons, with the ten largest covering approximately 8.9%. Unsorted bulk tissue, roughly 20-34 mg of it, served as the source for co-extraction of RNA and DNA. Sequenced: liver tumor tissue from sampling region 3. Indicated subset: tumor region T3, left-lateral pole. The origin of the receptors is a woman aged 55-75 years with primary liver carcinoma and hepatitis B virus infection.

Note on this clonotype: Since no conserved phenylalanine or tryptophan closes the CDR3, a read error is the likely cause. V is TRBV12-3 or TRBV12-4 and J is TRBJ2-2; the match to TRBD2 covers 7 bases. The CDR3 is 14 residues long. The junction had 8 bases not matched to a gene; V was cut back by 9 bases and J by 4 bases. The CDR3: CARSGEVGTGELFL. The CDR3 DNA follows: TGTGCCAGGAGCGGGGAAGTGGGCACCGGGGAGCTGTTTCTT.

This clonotype came up a few times. This sequence may be a read error, since a much larger clone differs from it by one base. The rearrangement uses TRBV4-1 and TRBJ1-1; 8 positions agree with TRBD1. Germline V gene lookup returns CDR1 MGHRA and CDR2 YSYEKL. The CDR3 has 13 amino acids. Trimming at V came to 4 bases and at J to 7 bases, leaving 5 bases not matched to a gene. CDR3 in amino acids: CASSPDRGDEAFF. CDR3 in DNA: TGCGCCAGCAGCCCAGACAGGGGAGATGAAGCTTTCTTT.

Concerning this clonotype itself: This CDR3 is missing its conserved last phenylalanine or tryptophan, likely due to a read error. This rearrangement joins TRBV28 to TRBJ2-4; a weak D match, TRBD2 (8 bases). The CDR3 sequence is 16 residues long. Germline V gene data show CDR1 as MDHEN and CDR2 as SYDVKM. DNA of the CDR3: TGTGTCAGCAGTATCTATAGCGGGACAGTCAAAAACATTCAGTACTTG. Its translation is CVSSIYSGTVKNIQYL.

Concerning this clonotype: Given a much more abundant clone one base away, this may be a read error. J is TRBJ2-5 and V is TRBV5-6, with a weak D call TRBD1 (6 bases). Germline CDR1 reads SGHDT; CDR2 reads YYEEEE. The CDR3 is 14 residues long. The V gene lost 6 bases and the J gene lost 5 bases, with 17 bases spanning the gap. As DNA, the CDR3 is TGTGCCAGCAACTCGGACAGTGGCATCGAGACCCAGTACTTC. It is translated as CASNSDSGIETQYF.

This clonotype has a handful of counts. The V call is TRBV7-9, the J call TRBJ2-2, with 10 nucleotides matching TRBD2. The CDR3 spans 15 residues. Germline V gene data show CDR1 as SEHNR and CDR2 as FQNEAQ (reference sequence). The V and J ends lost 3 bases and 4 bases, in that order; junction bases with no gene match: 2. CDR3 DNA: TGTGCCAGCAGCTTCAGCGGGAGGGCCACCGGGGAGCTGTTTTTT. It yields the protein CASSFSGRATGELFF.

Here the CDR3 reads CASSFVQNTEAFF. The CDR3 coding sequence is TGTGCCAGCAGTTTTGTGCAAAACACTGAAGCTTTCTTT. The chain recombines TRBV12-3 or TRBV12-4 with TRBJ1-1, with D uncertain. Trimming cost V 3 bases and J 2 bases, with 7 bases left between them. This CDR3 is built from 13 residues.

In the case of this clonotype: A much larger clone is a single base away; this may be a read error. V is TRBV5-6 and J is TRBJ1-5, with D hard to call. The CDR3 is made up of 12 amino acids. Germline V gene lookup returns CDR1 SGHDT and CDR2 YYEEEE. Written as DNA, the CDR3 is TGTGCCAGCAGCTCCCTCAATCAGTCCCAGCATTTT. It is translated as CASSSLNQSQHF.

This clonotype was seen ten or more times. The J gene is TRBJ1-1, the V gene TRBV6-1; D unclear. From germline, CDR1 is MNHNS and CDR2 SASEGT. The CDR3 covers 13 residues. V lost 4 bases and J 6 bases, leaving 12 bases between the germline ends. The CDR3 nucleotides are TGTGCCAGCAGTGCCCACATGTTCTCTGAAGCTTTCTTT. Protein product: CASSAHMFSEAFF.

To note about this clonotype: Here the CDR3 omits its conserved ending phenylalanine or tryptophan, so a read error is the likely source. J is TRBJ1-1 and V is TRBV11-2; 9 bases fit TRBD1. This CDR3 is built from 15 residues. From germline, CDR1 is SGHAT and CDR2 FQNNGV. V was pared by 5 bases and J by 4 bases, with 8 bases of the junction left unmatched. CDR3 amino acids: CASSPRGQGCTEAFL. The DNA for the CDR3 is TGTGCCAGCAGCCCTAGGGGACAGGGTTGCACTGAAGCTTTCCTT.

The count of this clonotype is one. The chain carries TRBV12-3 or TRBV12-4 and TRBJ1-2, with D uncertain. The CDR3 contains 14 residues. The V end lost 1 base, the J end lost 5 bases, and 11 bases lay between the germline ends. CDR3 DNA: TGTGCCAGCAGTTTAGTACGAAGTGAGTATGGCTACACCTTC. Translating it yields CASSLVRSEYGYTF.

This clonotype was detected many times. This rearrangement joins TRBV5-1 to TRBJ1-1; 8 nucleotides line up with TRBD1. Germline V lookup: CDR1 SGHRS, CDR2 YFSETQ. The CDR3 has 15 residues. J lost 5 bases, V lost 3 bases, and 9 bases had no gene match. The CDR3 DNA follows: TGCGCCAGCAGCTCTGACAGGGGAGTGGGGACTGAAGCTTTCTTT. Translated: CASSSDRGVGTEAFF.

About this clonotype itself: This sequence may be a read error, since a much larger clone differs from it by one base. Because the CDR3 is missing its conserved closing phenylalanine or tryptophan, this is likely a read error. The DNA is omitted, as the CDR3 cannot be located on it reliably, and the CDR3 follows TCRdb's listing. J is TRBJ2-5 and V is TRBV30; TRBD2 was called by the table and not checked on the DNA. The CDR3 spans 15 amino acids, including both terminal residues. CDR1 and CDR2 from the germline V gene are GTSNPN and SVGIG (reference sequence). The CDR3 reads CACHSARGGPAVKYS.

Turning to this clonotype: Without the conserved terminal phenylalanine or tryptophan, this CDR3 likely stems from a read error. This chain links TRBV6-1 with TRBJ1-1, with a tentative D call TRBD1 (5 bases). CDR3 length: 16 amino acids. Germline CDR1 is MNHNS and CDR2 is SASEGT. The CDR3 loop reads CASSEAKARLDTDAFI. The CDR3 DNA is TGTGCCAGCAGTGAAGCGAAGGCGAGGCTGGACACTGACGCTTTCATT.

Concerning this clonotype: A much larger clone differs from this one at a single base, so this may be a read error. The chain couples TRBV28 to TRBJ2-5, with D possibly being TRBD1 (5 bases). Per the germline V gene, CDR1 is MDHEN and CDR2 is SYDVKM. The CDR3 extends over 14 amino acids. The CDR3 loop reads CASSRQTVQETPYF. In DNA form, the CDR3 reads TGTGCCAGCAGCCGACAGACGGTACAAGAGACCCCGTACTTC.